A single sample gave rise to the 4 T cell receptor beta chains below, sequenced in a study of CD8 T cells in Susac syndrome. With random hexamers, roughly 0.45 to 1 ug RNA was reverse transcribed. TCRdb fed the immunoSEQ multiplex PCR reads into MiXCR, producing one record per CDR3 protein. This sample yields approximately 150,000 distinct CDR3 sequences, of which 94% are seen a single time; under 0.095% belongs to the top ten. The specimen was CD4+ T cells from PBMCs. Receptors were obtained from a human donor in good health.

The chain links TRBV28 to TRBJ2-1; 7 positions match TRBD2. The V segment lost 7 bases and the J segment 4 bases; nucleotides outside the gene matches: 13. The CDR3 sequence is 16 residues long. Germline V lookup: CDR1 MDHEN, CDR2 SYDVKM. CDR3 nucleotide sequence: TGTGCCAGCACCTTGGGGGTACTAGCGCCTTACAATGAGCAGTTCTTC. It translates to CASTLGVLAPYNEQFF.

V and J are TRBV20-1 and TRBJ1-5; D possibly corresponds to TRBD1 (5 bases). The CDR3 runs to 13 residues. V lost 3 bases to trimming and J lost 4 bases, with 10 bases between them. Germline CDR1 DFQATT, CDR2 SNEGSKA (reference sequence). This CDR3 is CSASGGENQPQHF. The CDR3 bases are TGCAGTGCTAGCGGGGGGGAAAATCAGCCCCAGCATTTT.

The chain carries TRBV12-3 or TRBV12-4 and TRBJ2-3, with 7 bases identical to TRBD2. CDR3 length: 13 residues. V was pared by 6 bases and J by 5 bases, with 5 bases of the junction left unmatched. The CDR3 loop is CASSLAGVDTQYF. CDR3 nucleotide sequence: TGTGCCAGCAGCTTGGCGGGGGTAGATACGCAGTATTTT.

The chain joins TRBV5-1 to TRBJ2-7; TRBD1 matches at 7 bases. This CDR3 contains 14 residues. Per germline, CDR1 SGHRS and CDR2 YFSETQ. J gave up 4 bases and V 2 bases, and 6 bases lay outside the gene matches. Written as DNA, the CDR3 is TGCGCCAGCAGCTTCGAGGGGGCTGGGTACGAGCAGTACTTC. Its translation: CASSFEGAGYEQYF. Drawing the rest from reference TRBV5-1 and TRBJ2-7, the complete variable domain is KAGVTQTPRYLIKTRGQQVTLSCSPISGHRSVSWYQQTPGQGLQFLFEYFSETQRNKGNFPGRFSGRQFSNSRSEMNVSTLELGDSALYLCASSFEGAGYEQYFGPGTRLTVT.